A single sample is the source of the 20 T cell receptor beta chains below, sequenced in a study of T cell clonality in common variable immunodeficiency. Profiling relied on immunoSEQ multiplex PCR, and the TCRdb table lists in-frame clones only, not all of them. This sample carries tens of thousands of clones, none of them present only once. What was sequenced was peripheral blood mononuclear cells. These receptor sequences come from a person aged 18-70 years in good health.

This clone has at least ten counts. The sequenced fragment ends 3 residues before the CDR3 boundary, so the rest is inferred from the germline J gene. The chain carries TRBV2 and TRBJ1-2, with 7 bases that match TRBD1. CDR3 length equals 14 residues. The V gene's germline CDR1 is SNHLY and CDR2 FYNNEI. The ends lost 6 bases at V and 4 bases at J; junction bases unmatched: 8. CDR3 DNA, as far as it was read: TGTGCCAGCAGACCAGACAGGGTTACCTATGGC. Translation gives CASRPDRVTYG. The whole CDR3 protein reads CASRPDRVTYGYTF.

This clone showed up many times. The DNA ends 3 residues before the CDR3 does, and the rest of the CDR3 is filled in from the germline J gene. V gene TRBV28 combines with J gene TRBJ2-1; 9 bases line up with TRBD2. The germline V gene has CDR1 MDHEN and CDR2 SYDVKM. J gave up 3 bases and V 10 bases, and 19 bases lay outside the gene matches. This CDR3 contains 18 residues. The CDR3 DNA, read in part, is TGTGCCACTCGCCCGGGGCGGGGGGGAGAAGGAGTCTACAATGAG. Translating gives CATRPGRGGEGVYNE. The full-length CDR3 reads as CATRPGRGGEGVYNEQFF.

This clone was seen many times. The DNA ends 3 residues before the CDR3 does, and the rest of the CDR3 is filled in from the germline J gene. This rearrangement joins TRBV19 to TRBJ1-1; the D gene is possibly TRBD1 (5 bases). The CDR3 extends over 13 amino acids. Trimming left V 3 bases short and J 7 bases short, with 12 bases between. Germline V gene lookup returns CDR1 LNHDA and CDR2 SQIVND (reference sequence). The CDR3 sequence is CASSIATGVEAFF. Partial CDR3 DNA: TGTGCCAGTAGTATTGCTACAGGTGTTGAA.

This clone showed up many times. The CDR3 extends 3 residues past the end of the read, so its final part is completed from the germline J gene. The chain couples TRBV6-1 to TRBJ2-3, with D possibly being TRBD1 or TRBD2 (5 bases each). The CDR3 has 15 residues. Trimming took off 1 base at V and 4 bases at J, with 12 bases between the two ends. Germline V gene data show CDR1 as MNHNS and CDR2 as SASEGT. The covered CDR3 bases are TGTGCCAGCAGTGAAGGGAGGCAGGGCCCAGATACG. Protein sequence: CASSEGRQGPDT. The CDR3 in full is CASSEGRQGPDTQYF.

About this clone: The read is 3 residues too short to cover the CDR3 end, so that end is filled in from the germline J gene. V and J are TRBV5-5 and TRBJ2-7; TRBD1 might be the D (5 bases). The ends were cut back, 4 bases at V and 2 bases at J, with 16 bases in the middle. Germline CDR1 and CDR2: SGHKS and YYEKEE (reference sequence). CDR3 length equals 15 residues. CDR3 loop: CASSRDSLPAYEQYF. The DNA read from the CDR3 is TGTGCCAGCAGCCGCGACAGCCTGCCGGCCTACGAG.

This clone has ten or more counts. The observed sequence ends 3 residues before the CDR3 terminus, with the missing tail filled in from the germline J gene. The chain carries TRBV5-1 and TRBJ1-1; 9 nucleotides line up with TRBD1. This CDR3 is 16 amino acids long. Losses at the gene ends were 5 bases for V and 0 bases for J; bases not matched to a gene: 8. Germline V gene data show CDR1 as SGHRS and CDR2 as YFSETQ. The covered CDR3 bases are TGCGCCAGCAGTTCAGGACAGGGGCGTATGAACACTGAA. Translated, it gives CASSSGQGRMNTE. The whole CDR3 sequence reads CASSSGQGRMNTEAFF.

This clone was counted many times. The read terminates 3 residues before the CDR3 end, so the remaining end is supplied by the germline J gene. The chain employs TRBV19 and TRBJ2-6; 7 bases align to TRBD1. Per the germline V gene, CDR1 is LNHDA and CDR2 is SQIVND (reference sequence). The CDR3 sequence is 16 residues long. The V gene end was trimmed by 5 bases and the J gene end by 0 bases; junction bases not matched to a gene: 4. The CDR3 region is CASSLGQTSGANVLTF. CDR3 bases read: TGTGCCAGTAGTTTGGGACAGACCTCTGGGGCCAACGTC.

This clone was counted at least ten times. CDR3 sequence: CASSIAGGQGPTYEQYF. Incomplete CDR3 DNA: TGTGCCAGTAGTATAGCCGGCGGGCAGGGGCCTACCTACGAG. The chain employs TRBV19 and TRBJ2-7; tentatively, D is TRBD1 (6 bases). From the germline J gene comes the end of the CDR3, since the read stops 3 residues before it. This CDR3 is built from 17 residues. The germline V gene encodes CDR1 LNHDA and CDR2 SQIVND (reference sequence). Trimming took 1 base from V and 2 from J, leaving 18 bases between them.

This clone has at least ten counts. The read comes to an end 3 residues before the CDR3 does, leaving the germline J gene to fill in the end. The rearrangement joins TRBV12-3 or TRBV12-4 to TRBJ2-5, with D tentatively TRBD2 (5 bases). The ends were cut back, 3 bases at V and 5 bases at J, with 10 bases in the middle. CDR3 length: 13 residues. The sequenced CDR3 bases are TGTGCCAGCAGTTTTCCCGGGGTGGAGACC. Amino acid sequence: CASSFPGVET. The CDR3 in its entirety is CASSFPGVETQYF.

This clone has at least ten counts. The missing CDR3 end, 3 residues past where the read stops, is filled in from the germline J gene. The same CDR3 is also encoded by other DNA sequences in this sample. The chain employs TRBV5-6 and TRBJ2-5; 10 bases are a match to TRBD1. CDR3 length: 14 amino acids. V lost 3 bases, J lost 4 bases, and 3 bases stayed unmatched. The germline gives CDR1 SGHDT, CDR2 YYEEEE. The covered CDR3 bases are TGTGCCAGCAGCTCTGGACAGGGGGGAGAGACC. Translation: CASSSGQGGET. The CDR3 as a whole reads CASSSGQGGETQYF.

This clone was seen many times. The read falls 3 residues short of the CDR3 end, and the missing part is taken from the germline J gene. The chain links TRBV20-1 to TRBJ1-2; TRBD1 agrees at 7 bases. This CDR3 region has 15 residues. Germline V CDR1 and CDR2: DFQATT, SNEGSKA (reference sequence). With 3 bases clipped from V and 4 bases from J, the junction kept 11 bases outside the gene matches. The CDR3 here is CSASAGQSVSYGYTF. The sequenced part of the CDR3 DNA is TGCAGTGCTAGTGCGGGACAGTCGGTCTCCTATGGC.

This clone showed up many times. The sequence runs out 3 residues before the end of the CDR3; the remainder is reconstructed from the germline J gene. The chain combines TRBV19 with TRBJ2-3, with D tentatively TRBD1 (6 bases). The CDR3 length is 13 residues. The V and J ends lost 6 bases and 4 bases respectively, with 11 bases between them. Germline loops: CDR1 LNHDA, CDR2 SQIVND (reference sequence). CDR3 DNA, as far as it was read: TGTGCCAGTAGAATCACAGGGTCAGATACG. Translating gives CASRITGSDT. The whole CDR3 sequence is CASRITGSDTQYF.

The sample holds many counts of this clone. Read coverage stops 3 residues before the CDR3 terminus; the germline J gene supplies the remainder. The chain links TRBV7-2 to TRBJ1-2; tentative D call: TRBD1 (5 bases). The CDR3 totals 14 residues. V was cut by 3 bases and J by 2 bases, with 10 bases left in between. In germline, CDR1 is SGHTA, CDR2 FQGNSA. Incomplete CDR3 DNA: TGTGCCAGCAGCTTGATGACAGAGAACTATGGC. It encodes CASSLMTENYG. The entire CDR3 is CASSLMTENYGYTF.

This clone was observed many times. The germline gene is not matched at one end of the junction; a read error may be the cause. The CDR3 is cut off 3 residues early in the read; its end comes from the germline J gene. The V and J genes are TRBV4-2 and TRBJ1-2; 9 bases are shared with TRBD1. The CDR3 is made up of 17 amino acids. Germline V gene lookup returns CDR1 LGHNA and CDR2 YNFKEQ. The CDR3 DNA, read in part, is TGCGCCAGCAGCCAAGTTAGAAGGGACAGGGACTTGGACGGC. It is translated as CASSQVRRDRDLDG. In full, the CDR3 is CASSQVRRDRDLDGYTF.

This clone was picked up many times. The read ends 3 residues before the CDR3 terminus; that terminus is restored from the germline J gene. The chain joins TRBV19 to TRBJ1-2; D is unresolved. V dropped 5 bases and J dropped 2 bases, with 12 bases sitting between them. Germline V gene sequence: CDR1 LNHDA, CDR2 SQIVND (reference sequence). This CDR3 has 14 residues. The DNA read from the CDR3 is TGTGCCAGTAGTCAAAGGGTCTCGAACTATGGC. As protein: CASSQRVSNYG. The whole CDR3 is CASSQRVSNYGYTF.

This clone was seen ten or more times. The CDR3 sequence: CSARVGSGNEKLFF. The part of the CDR3 DNA that was read is TGCAGTGCTAGAGTAGGCAGCGGTAATGAAAAA. The chain links TRBV20-1 to TRBJ1-4; D ambiguous. The CDR3 end is not reached by the read, which stops 3 residues before it; the germline J gene fills it in. This CDR3 is 14 amino acids long. Germline V gene sequence: CDR1 DFQATT, CDR2 SNEGSKA (reference sequence). Trimming left V 1 base short and J 4 bases short, with 10 bases between.

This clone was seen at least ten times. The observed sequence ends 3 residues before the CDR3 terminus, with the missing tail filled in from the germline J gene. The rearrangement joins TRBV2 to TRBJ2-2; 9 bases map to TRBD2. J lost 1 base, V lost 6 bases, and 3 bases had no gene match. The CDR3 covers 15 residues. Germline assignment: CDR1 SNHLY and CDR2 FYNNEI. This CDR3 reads CASRGRGGNTGELFF. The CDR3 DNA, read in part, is TGTGCCAGCAGGGGGCGGGGGGGGAACACCGGGGAG.

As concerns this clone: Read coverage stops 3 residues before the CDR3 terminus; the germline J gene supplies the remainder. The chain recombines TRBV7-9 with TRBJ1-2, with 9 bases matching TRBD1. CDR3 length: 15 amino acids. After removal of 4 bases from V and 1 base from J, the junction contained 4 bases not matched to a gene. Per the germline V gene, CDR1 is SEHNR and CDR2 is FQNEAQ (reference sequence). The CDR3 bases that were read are TGTGCCAGCAGCTCAACAGGGGGCGATAACTATGGC. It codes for CASSSTGGDNYG. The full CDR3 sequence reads CASSSTGGDNYGYTF. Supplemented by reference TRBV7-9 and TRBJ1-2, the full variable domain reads DTGVSQNPRHKITKRGQNVTFRCDPISEHNRLYWYRQTLGQGPEFLTYFQNEAQLEKSRLLSDRFSAERPKGSFSTLEIQRTEQGDSAMYLCASSSTGGDNYGYTFGSGTRLTVV.

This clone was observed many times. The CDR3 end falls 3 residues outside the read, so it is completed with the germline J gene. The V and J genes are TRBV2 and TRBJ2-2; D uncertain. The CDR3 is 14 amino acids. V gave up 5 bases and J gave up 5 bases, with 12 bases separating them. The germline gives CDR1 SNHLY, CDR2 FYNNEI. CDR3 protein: CASSTVVRTGELFF. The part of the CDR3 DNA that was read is TGTGCCAGCAGTACAGTGGTCCGGACCGGGGAG.

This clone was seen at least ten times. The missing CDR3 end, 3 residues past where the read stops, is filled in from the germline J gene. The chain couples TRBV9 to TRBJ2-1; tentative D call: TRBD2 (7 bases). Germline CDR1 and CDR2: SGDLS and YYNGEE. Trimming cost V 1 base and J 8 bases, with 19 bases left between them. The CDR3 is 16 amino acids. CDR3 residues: CASSVLGGLVTDEQFF. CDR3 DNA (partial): TGTGCCAGCAGCGTACTGGGGGGGCTCGTTACGGATGAG.